This T cell receptor beta chain was obtained from a study of shared clonotypes between healthy human individuals. Study-wide context: CD8 memory received one plate per donor, CD8 naive two, CD4 memory three and CD4 naive three.

With 0 bases removed from V and 1 base from J, the gap between germline ends came to 10 bases. Germline V lookup: CDR1 SGHRS, CDR2 YFSETQ. The CDR3 is made up of 16 amino acids. This clone was seen just once. No antigen is known for it. Naive CD8 cells, CD45RO-negative and positively selected for CCR7, excluded terminally differentiated effector memory CD45RA+ cells. Study-level results: Shared clonotypes across all four donors exceeded non-shared ones in generation probability.

In the authors' workflow: There were no quality scores in the junction-only immunoSEQ sequences, so filtering differed. Assay used: immunoSEQ multiplex PCR; TCRdb lists only in-frame clones, some missing. Clone size and V and J calls were adopted from that table, with D and trimming inferred from the DNA. Of a few million clones in the sample, just over 90% were seen once. The chain couples TRBV5-1 to TRBJ1-4, with D possibly TRBD1 on 6 matching bases. The source of this sequence is a man younger than 35 in good health. Some clones in this sample may be carry-over from other donors' samples. The sample consisted of naive CD8+ T cells from PBMCs. The DNA for the CDR3 is TGCGCCAGCAGCTTGGTCAGGGGAGAAACTAATGAAAAACTGTTTTTT. Translating gives CASSLVRGETNEKLFF.